This is a list of T cell receptor beta chains from one sample in a study of T cells after yellow fever vaccination. One entry per CDR3 protein, called by TCRdb with MiXCR from the 5' RACE reads. The sample lists 200,000 to 300,000 distinct CDR3 sequences, approximately 6.7% occurring once. Sequences were derived from CD4+ T cells sorted from PBMCs, sampled on the day of the yellow fever booster vaccination. The receptors were gathered from a man aged 30 to 39 who received the YFV17D yellow fever vaccine. Each CDR3 is given with its conserved first and last residue. The D gene is left open where the match is weak. The listing skips clone size in some rows; elsewhere it reads once, few, many or a size class.

abundance	d_gene	v_gene	j_gene	CDR3aa	CDR3nt
few	-	TRBV5-5	TRBJ2-3	CASSSGHETSTDTQYF	TGTGCCAGCAGCTCGGGACACGAAACTAGCACAGATACGCAGTATTTT
-	TRBD2	TRBV28	TRBJ2-3	CASSSTSGSRFGTDTQYF	TGTGCCAGCAGTTCGACTAGCGGGAGTAGGTTCGGGACAGATACGCAGTATTTT
few	TRBD1	TRBV9	TRBJ2-2	CASSARQGSNTGELFF	TGTGCCAGCAGCGCGAGACAGGGGTCGAACACCGGGGAGCTGTTTTTT
many	-	TRBV28	TRBJ2-3	CASKSGLTDTQYF	TGTGCCAGCAAGAGCGGTCTCACAGATACGCAGTATTTT
few	-	TRBV20-1	TRBJ2-7	CSAERGMGVRYEQYF	TGCAGTGCGGAGAGAGGGATGGGGGTACGCTACGAGCAGTACTTC
-	TRBD2	TRBV20-1	TRBJ2-2	CSARDPRTSGINTGELFF	TGCAGTGCTAGAGATCCCCGGACTAGCGGGATCAACACCGGGGAGCTGTTTTTT
-	-	TRBV4-1	TRBJ2-7	CARSPGPNYEQYF	TGTGCCAGGAGCCCGGGGCCCAATTACGAGCAGTACTTC
few	TRBD2	TRBV20-1	TRBJ2-5	CSAIAGGETQYF	TGCAGTGCTATAGCGGGCGGAGAGACCCAGTACTTC
many	-	TRBV7-2	TRBJ1-4	CASSPSGSTNEKLFF	TGTGCCAGCAGCCCCTCGGGCTCAACTAATGAAAAACTGTTTTTT
few	-	TRBV10-3	TRBJ2-3	CAISESPGGGTQYF	TGTGCCATCAGTGAGTCTCCAGGGGGGGGTACGCAGTATTTT